This TCR beta chain was retrieved from a study of Ad26.COV2.S vaccination and SARS-CoV-2 variants. This clone was detected only a few times. What it binds is unknown. Specified treatment: some 19 received Ad26.COV2.S at low or high dose, single or two shots; several received placebo; per-sample allocation not given. Sample collection was performed on day 63 after the first vaccine or placebo injection. Boston supplied an adult donor aged 18-55 years. Ad26.COV2.S expressed prefusion-stabilized spike from the original Wuhan strain. TCRdb keeps only in-frame clones here, not all; method: immunoSEQ multiplex PCR. Seen here are about 350,000 clones, 85% observed once, and the top ten hold less than 4%. Study-level findings and limits: Non-spike TCR breadth showed similarity between vaccine and placebo recipients. Vaccine recipients surpassed placebo recipients in spike-specific TCR breadth.

V lost 1 base and J 0 bases, leaving 10 bases between the germline ends. Looked up from germline, CDR1 is SGHDN and CDR2 is FVKESK. CDR3 length: 17 amino acids. The chain carries TRBV14 and TRBJ2-6; D not certain. The receptor was isolated from a person aged 18-60 years who received the Ad26.COV2.S COVID-19 vaccine or a placebo. This sample comprised peripheral blood, obtained in a trial of Ad26.COV2.S vaccine versus placebo. CDR3 in amino acids: CASSQGLLSSGANVLTF. The CDR3 DNA reads as TGTGCCAGCAGCCAAGGTTTACTCAGCTCTGGGGCCAACGTCCTGACTTTC.